One sample yielded the 27 T cell receptor beta chains listed below, sequenced in a study of spatial heterogeneity in lung cancer. Sample time point: sample taken at primary tumor resection. The authors sequenced whole RNA from tumor, nontumor lung or frozen PBMC without sorting. Using its own MiXCR run on the 5' RACE reads, TCRdb lists one record per CDR3 protein. The sample holds about 48,000 distinct CDR3 sequences, about 5.8% seen once. This material consisted of PBMCs, taken at surgery. These receptors came from a male donor with early-stage non-small cell lung cancer.

This clonotype was recorded at least ten times. The V and J genes are TRBV6-2 or TRBV6-3 and TRBJ1-5; D remains unclear. The germline CDR1 and CDR2 sequences are MNHEY and SVGEGT. There are 13 residues in the CDR3. V lost 2 bases and J lost 2, with 4 bases in between. In nucleotides, the CDR3 is TGTGCCAGCAGTTACGTAGGCAATCAGCCCCAGCATTTT. Amino acid sequence: CASSYVGNQPQHF.

This clonotype was recorded many times. The genes are TRBV10-3 and TRBJ2-3; TRBD2 matches at 14 bases. The CDR3 spans 17 residues. The V segment lost 2 bases and the J segment 6 bases; nucleotides outside the gene matches: 7. The germline gives CDR1 ENHRY, CDR2 SYGVKD. The DNA for the CDR3 is TGTGCCATCAGTGAGGCGACTAGCGGGAGGGCCAGGGATACGCAGTATTTT. This translates into CAISEATSGRARDTQYF.

A few counts support this clonotype. The rearrangement joins TRBV28 to TRBJ2-2; 10 positions agree with TRBD2. Per germline, CDR1 MDHEN and CDR2 SYDVKM. There are 19 residues in the CDR3. V was clipped by 5 bases and J by 6 bases; unmatched bases: 18. In DNA, the CDR3 is TGTGCCAGCAGTCCATGGGGTGCTAGCGGGAGTCTTCTAGCCGGGGAGCTGTTTTTT. Amino acids: CASSPWGASGSLLAGELFF.

In this sample, this clonotype turned up many times. The V call is TRBV28, the J call TRBJ1-4; a possible D gene is TRBD1 (6 bases). Trimming shortened V by 3 bases and J by 8 bases, and 16 bases separated the two germline ends. The CDR3 length is 15 residues. Germline-derived CDR1 and CDR2 are MDHEN and SYDVKM. The CDR3 here is CASSLRGTVEEKLFF. The CDR3 DNA reads as TGTGCCAGCAGTTTGAGGGGGACGGTGGAGGAAAAACTGTTTTTT.

There are many counts of this clonotype. This chain links TRBV20-1 with TRBJ1-2; TRBD1 matches 7 bases. The V and J ends lost 5 bases and 4 bases, in that order; junction bases with no gene match: 10. Germline CDR1 and CDR2: DFQATT and SNEGSKA (reference sequence). The CDR3 extends over 14 amino acids. For the CDR3, the DNA is TGCAGTGCTGCCGGGGACAGCCGAATCTATGGCTACACCTTC. This encodes CSAAGDSRIYGYTF.

This clonotype came up many times. The rearrangement links TRBV15 to TRBJ1-5; tentatively, D is TRBD1 (5 bases). V lost 8 bases to trimming and J lost 4 bases, with 15 bases between them. Germline CDR1 LNHNV, CDR2 YYDKDF (reference sequence). The CDR3 length is 14 residues. CDR3 sequence: CATDGGGPNQPQHF. DNA of the CDR3: TGTGCCACCGACGGGGGAGGGCCTAATCAGCCCCAGCATTTT.

At least ten counts were recorded for this clonotype. The chain carries TRBV5-1 and TRBJ1-3; TRBD1 aligns across 9 bases. Per the germline V gene, CDR1 is SGHRS and CDR2 is YFSETQ. The ends lost 0 bases at V and 2 bases at J; junction bases unmatched: 15. The CDR3 covers 20 residues. Written as DNA, the CDR3 is TGCGCCAGCAGCTTGGAGGGACAGGGCGCCCGTTCTGACGCTGGAAACACCATATATTTT. Its translation: CASSLEGQGARSDAGNTIYF. Together with reference TRBV5-1 and TRBJ1-3, the CDR3 gives the full variable domain: KAGVTQTPRYLIKTRGQQVTLSCSPISGHRSVSWYQQTPGQGLQFLFEYFSETQRNKGNFPGRFSGRQFSNSRSEMNVSTLELGDSALYLCASSLEGQGARSDAGNTIYFGEGSWLTVV.

The chain is built from TRBV10-3 and TRBJ2-7, with TRBD2 matching 11 bases. The J segment lost 4 bases and the V segment lost 0 bases, leaving 5 bases of the junction unmatched. Germline CDR1 ENHRY, CDR2 SYGVKD. CDR3 length: 16 residues. The CDR3 sequence: CAISESGTSGAYEQYF. CDR3 sequence (DNA): TGTGCCATCAGTGAGTCCGGGACTAGCGGAGCGTACGAGCAGTACTTC.

This clonotype was detected ten times or more. J is TRBJ2-7 and V is TRBV29-1; D is possibly TRBD2 (7 bases). V dropped 6 bases and J dropped 2 bases, with 14 bases sitting between them. The CDR3 has 13 residues. Germline assignment: CDR1 SQVTM and CDR2 ANQGSEA. Here the CDR3 DNA reads TGCAGCGTCCCAGGGGAGGGAGCCTACGAGCAGTACTTC. Encoded protein: CSVPGEGAYEQYF.

This clonotype appeared many times. V usage is TRBV25-1 and J usage is TRBJ2-5; TRBD2 might be the D (6 bases). Germline assignment: CDR1 MGHDK and CDR2 SYGVNS. The ends were cut back, 10 bases at V and 0 bases at J, with 9 bases in the middle. This CDR3 is built from 12 residues. The CDR3 sequence: CATGDYQETQYF. CDR3 bases: TGTGCCACCGGGGACTACCAAGAGACCCAGTACTTC.

This clonotype was seen at least ten times. V usage is TRBV4-1 and J usage is TRBJ1-5; TRBD1 aligns across 8 bases. The V segment lost 4 bases and the J segment 4 bases; nucleotides outside the gene matches: 6. The CDR3 spans 15 residues. Germline lookup yields CDR1 MGHRA and CDR2 YSYEKL. The CDR3 loop is CASSLLDRGNQPQHF. The CDR3 nucleotides are TGCGCCAGCAGCCTACTCGACAGGGGTAATCAGCCCCAGCATTTT.

This clonotype was recorded many times. The chain couples TRBV12-3 or TRBV12-4 to TRBJ1-5; 9 nucleotides match TRBD1. The CDR3 extends over 14 amino acids. Germline trimming cut 3 bases from V and 4 bases from J; bases unmatched to any gene: 1. CDR3 bases: TGTGCCAGCAGTTTGGACAGGGGTAATCAGCCCCAGCATTTT. It codes for CASSLDRGNQPQHF.

This clonotype was recorded many times. The V call is TRBV9, the J call TRBJ2-7; TRBD1 or TRBD2 may be the D gene (6 bases each). The V gene's germline CDR1 is SGDLS and CDR2 YYNGEE. The CDR3 totals 18 residues. Trimming took 0 bases from V and 3 from J, leaving 22 bases between them. CDR3 sequence: CASSVGLGGIGANYEQYF. The CDR3 nucleotides read TGTGCCAGCAGCGTAGGGCTAGGGGGGATCGGGGCTAACTACGAGCAGTACTTC.

This clonotype was recorded at least ten times. The rearrangement uses TRBV28 and TRBJ2-1; weak D call: TRBD2 (6 bases). This CDR3 has 13 amino acids. CDR1 and CDR2 from the germline V gene are MDHEN and SYDVKM. V lost 6 bases and J 5 bases, leaving 11 bases between the germline ends. CDR3 residues: CASRGGTHNEQFF. Here the CDR3 DNA reads TGTGCCAGCAGGGGCGGGACTCACAATGAGCAGTTCTTC.

This clonotype was seen at least ten times. V gene TRBV10-3 combines with J gene TRBJ2-5; perhaps TRBD2 as D (6 bases). From germline, CDR1 is ENHRY and CDR2 SYGVKD. This CDR3 is built from 19 residues. V was pared by 6 bases and J by 0 bases, with 26 bases between. The CDR3 region is CAISHPASDYTPHQETQYF. CDR3 nucleotides: TGTGCCATCAGCCACCCGGCTAGCGACTACACCCCACACCAAGAGACCCAGTACTTC.

The sample holds a few counts of this clonotype. V is TRBV20-1 and J is TRBJ1-1; D is undetermined. CDR3 length: 11 residues. V was pared by 3 bases and J by 11 bases, with 13 bases between. CDR1 is DFQATT and CDR2 is SNEGSKA in the germline V gene (reference sequence). The CDR3: CSASRWREAFF. CDR3 DNA: TGCAGTGCTAGTCGCTGGAGGGAGGCTTTCTTT.

This clonotype was seen ten or more times. The V call is TRBV20-1, the J call TRBJ1-1, with 7 bases lining up with TRBD1. Germline V gene sequence: CDR1 DFQATT, CDR2 SNEGSKA (reference sequence). CDR3 size: 17 residues. The V segment lost 1 base and the J segment 1 base; nucleotides outside the gene matches: 12. This chain's CDR3 is CSARGPAGGSWNTEAFF. The CDR3 nucleotides read TGCAGTGCTAGAGGTCCGGCAGGGGGTTCTTGGAACACTGAAGCTTTCTTT.

This clonotype was seen repeatedly, ten times or more. The gene calls are TRBV7-6 and TRBJ2-3, with D uncertain. CDR3 length: 17 residues. The V end was cut by 2 bases, the J end by 6 bases, with 21 bases between. Germline CDR1 SGHVS, CDR2 FNYEAQ. CDR3 in DNA: TGTGCCAGCAGCTTACGACTTGAGGCAGGTGATACTGATACGCAGTATTTT. Its translation is CASSLRLEAGDTDTQYF.

This clonotype was observed at least ten times. V gene TRBV7-2 combines with J gene TRBJ2-2; D remains ambiguous. This CDR3 contains 12 residues. CDR1 is SGHTA and CDR2 is FQGNSA in the germline V gene. Trimming left V 3 bases short and J 6 bases short, with 5 bases between. The CDR3 loop is CASSFSSGELFF. CDR3 bases: TGTGCCAGCAGCTTCTCTTCCGGGGAGCTGTTTTTT.

This clonotype was detected many times. The chain uses TRBV20-1 and TRBJ2-1; 14 nucleotides align to TRBD2. This CDR3 spans 15 amino acids. J was trimmed by 9 bases and V by 6 bases; bases with no gene match: 10. Germline CDR1 reads DFQATT; CDR2 reads SNEGSKA (reference sequence). CDR3 residues: CSAGTSGSGVREQFF. CDR3 DNA: TGCAGTGCGGGGACTAGCGGGAGCGGGGTCCGTGAGCAGTTCTTC.

This clonotype showed up many times. V and J are TRBV28 and TRBJ2-7; the match to TRBD2 covers 13 bases. This CDR3 is built from 14 residues. CDR1 and CDR2 from the germline V gene are MDHEN and SYDVKM. Trimming at V came to 3 bases and at J to 4 bases, leaving 0 bases not matched to a gene. CDR3 nucleotides: TGTGCCAGCAGTTTGGGACTAGCGGGATACGAGCAGTACTTC. Amino acids: CASSLGLAGYEQYF.

There are many counts of this clonotype. This chain uses TRBV6-1 with TRBJ1-5, with 7 bases fitting TRBD1. This CDR3 is 15 amino acids long. Per germline, CDR1 MNHNS and CDR2 SASEGT. V shed 8 bases, J shed 0 bases, and the junction held 7 bases outside the gene matches. The CDR3 region is CASGRTGDSNQPQHF. In nucleotides, the CDR3 is TGTGCCAGCGGGAGGACAGGCGATAGCAATCAGCCCCAGCATTTT.

This clonotype has ten or more counts. The chain joins TRBV12-3 or TRBV12-4 to TRBJ1-6; unclear D gene. V gave up 3 bases and J gave up 13 bases, with 13 bases separating them. This CDR3 comprises 13 residues. CDR3 in DNA: TGTGCCAGCAGTTTCCTGGAGCTGGCGCCCCTCCACTTT. Translating gives CASSFLELAPLHF.

This clonotype was detected many times. The CDR3, as DNA: TGTGCCAGTATTTCCAGGGATAGCTATGGCTACACCTTC. Translating gives CASISRDSYGYTF. This sequence joins TRBV19 and TRBJ1-2; TRBD1 is a possible D gene (5 bases). The CDR3 contains 13 residues. Trimming stripped 7 bases from V and 4 bases from J, with 13 bases between. CDR1 LNHDA and CDR2 SQIVND come from the germline V gene (reference sequence).

This clonotype occurred a few times. The chain recombines TRBV7-3 with TRBJ1-2; perhaps TRBD1 as D (5 bases). V was shortened by 0 bases and J by 4 bases, with 9 bases between the two germline ends. The V gene's germline CDR1 is SGHTA and CDR2 FQGTGA. The CDR3 runs to 14 residues. The chain's CDR3 is CASSLTGEGYGYTF. CDR3 coding DNA: TGTGCCAGCAGCTTAACAGGGGAGGGCTATGGCTACACCTTC.

There are many counts of this clonotype. The chain recombines TRBV5-4 with TRBJ1-2; 8 bases align to TRBD1. J gave up 5 bases and V 5 bases, and 5 bases lay outside the gene matches. From germline, CDR1 is SGHNT and CDR2 YYREEE (reference sequence). The CDR3 spans 13 residues. CDR3 DNA: TGTGCCAGCAGAGACAGGGGTGGGTATGGCTACACCTTC. This translates into CASRDRGGYGYTF.

This clonotype showed up many times. This sequence joins TRBV6-1 and TRBJ2-7, with TRBD2 matching 11 bases. CDR1 MNHNS and CDR2 SASEGT come from the germline V gene. The CDR3 sequence is 16 residues long. Trimming cost V 5 bases and J 3 bases; bases outside gene matches: 9. The CDR3 is CASSPLTSGTRYEQYF. For the CDR3, the DNA is TGTGCCAGCAGTCCCCTGACTAGCGGGACTCGCTACGAGCAGTACTTC.